One and the same sample provided the 11 T cell receptor beta chains below, sequenced in a study of T cell repertoires in aging, cancer and after chemotherapy. TRB rearrangements spanning V, D and J were amplified using mixed TRB-A/B primers. MiXCR, run by TCRdb on the multiplex PCR reads, gives a single entry per CDR3 protein. The sample has about 6,000 distinct CDR3 sequences; approximately 20% are singletons. The template was genomic DNA from peripheral blood, not RNA. The source material was blood. The receptors here all came from a human donor in good health.

In its sample, this clonotype is medium-sized. The chain is built from TRBV27 and TRBJ1-1; the D gene is possibly TRBD1 (5 bases). Looked up from germline, CDR1 is MNHEY and CDR2 is SMNVEV (reference sequence). Trimming removed 4 bases from V and 4 bases from J, with 7 bases in between. The CDR3 is 12 amino acids. The CDR3 protein is CASSWRGTEAFF. In DNA, the CDR3 is TGTGCCAGCAGTTGGAGGGGCACTGAAGCTTTCTTT.

The rearrangement uses TRBV28 and TRBJ1-4; 8 bases align to TRBD1. The V gene end was trimmed by 3 bases and the J gene end by 2 bases; junction bases not matched to a gene: 2. The CDR3 length is 15 residues. In germline, CDR1 is MDHEN, CDR2 SYDVKM. The CDR3 nucleotides are TGTGCCAGCAGTTTCCAGGGGGCGACTAATGAAAAACTGTTTTTT. Amino acids: CASSFQGATNEKLFF. The whole variable domain, remainder taken from reference TRBV28 and TRBJ1-4, is DVKVTQSSRYLVKRTGEKVFLECVQDMDHENMFWYRQDPGLGLRLIYFSYDVKMKEKGDIPEGYSVSREKKERFSLILESASTNQTSMYLCASSFQGATNEKLFFGSGTQLSVL.

V and J are TRBV10-1 and TRBJ2-1; 8 nucleotides match TRBD1. The CDR3 is 13 residues long. The V and J ends lost 4 bases and 8 bases, in that order; junction bases with no gene match: 4. Germline V gene lookup returns CDR1 WNHNN and CDR2 SYGVQD (reference sequence). The CDR3 sequence is CASSGGTGHEQFF. DNA for the CDR3: TGCGCCAGCAGTGGAGGGACAGGCCATGAGCAGTTCTTC.

This clonotype is medium-sized by share. V gene TRBV29-1 combines with J gene TRBJ1-1, with a tentative D call TRBD1 (6 bases). This CDR3 contains 13 residues. Germline values: CDR1 SQVTM, CDR2 ANQGSEA. The germline V and J ends were trimmed by 2 bases and 4 bases, with 11 bases remaining between them. The CDR3 DNA is TGCAGCGTTGAATCCGGAGGGGGCACTGAAGCTTTCTTT. Encoded protein: CSVESGGGTEAFF. Using reference TRBV29-1 and TRBJ1-1 for the parts outside the CDR3, the full variable domain is SAVISQKPSRDICQRGTSLTIQCQVDSQVTMMFWYRQQPGQSLTLIATANQGSEATYESGFVIDKFPISRPNLTFSTLTVSNMSPEDSSIYLCSVESGGGTEAFFGQGTRLTVV.

This clonotype ranks as medium-sized. The J gene is TRBJ1-2, the V gene TRBV11-2, with a weak D call TRBD1 (6 bases). V was trimmed by 5 bases and J by 4 bases, leaving 17 bases between them. The length of the CDR3 is 15 residues. The germline V gene encodes CDR1 SGHAT and CDR2 FQNNGV. The CDR3 spells CASSPGTPGRYGYTF. In nucleotides, the CDR3 is TGTGCCAGCAGCCCCGGGACACCGGGTCGCTATGGCTACACCTTC.

In its sample, this clonotype was seen a few times. The V call is TRBV20-1, the J call TRBJ2-1, with 11 bases fitting TRBD2. V lost 0 bases, J lost 9 bases, and 10 bases stayed unmatched. This CDR3 region has 16 residues. CDR1 and CDR2 (germline): DFQATT, SNEGSKA (reference sequence). CDR3 protein: CSARDLMLAGGGEQFF. CDR3 nucleotides: TGCAGTGCTAGAGATCTTATGCTAGCGGGGGGTGGTGAGCAGTTCTTC.

The table lists this clonotype with a few counts. The chain recombines TRBV5-4 with TRBJ2-1; TRBD1 aligns across 7 bases. There are 14 residues in the CDR3. Trimming took 4 bases from V and 8 from J; bases not matched to a gene: 9. Germline CDR1 and CDR2: SGHNT and YYREEE (reference sequence). CDR3 DNA: TGTGCCAGCAGCATCCGGGACAGAATCGATGAGCAGTTCTTC. This encodes CASSIRDRIDEQFF.

This clonotype ranks as medium-sized. The rearrangement joins TRBV5-6 to TRBJ2-3; D is unclear. Germline assignment: CDR1 SGHDT and CDR2 YYEEEE. Trimming removed 3 bases at V and 4 bases at J, with 6 bases between. The CDR3 sequence is 12 residues long. CDR3 DNA sequence: TGTGCCAGCAGCTGGGCGTCAGATACGCAGTATTTT. Translating gives CASSWASDTQYF.

This clonotype came up a few times. This sequence joins TRBV5-1 and TRBJ2-5, with D uncertain. Germline V lookup: CDR1 SGHRS, CDR2 YFSETQ. Trimming shortened V by 0 bases and J by 4 bases, and 7 bases separated the two germline ends. The CDR3 loop spans 13 amino acids. CDR3: CASSLAPGETQYF. The CDR3 coding sequence is TGCGCCAGCAGCTTGGCACCAGGAGAGACCCAGTACTTC.

The gene calls are TRBV13 and TRBJ2-3; D might be TRBD1 or TRBD2, each matching 5 bases. There are 14 residues in the CDR3. V lost 4 bases and J lost 5, with 13 bases in between. Germline V lookup: CDR1 PRHDT, CDR2 FYEKMQ (reference sequence). The CDR3 DNA follows: TGTGCCAGCAGCTATGGGACCCGAGGAGATACGCAGTATTTT. It is translated as CASSYGTRGDTQYF.

By frequency in the sample, this clonotype is medium-sized. The V call is TRBV19, the J call TRBJ1-2; 9 bases are a match to TRBD1. Germline V gene sequence: CDR1 LNHDA, CDR2 SQIVND (reference sequence). CDR3 length: 16 residues. V was clipped by 0 bases and J by 4 bases; unmatched bases: 6. The CDR3 sequence is CASSIDGQGRSYGYTF. The CDR3, as DNA: TGTGCCAGTAGTATAGACGGACAGGGGAGATCCTATGGCTACACCTTC.